The text below deals with one T cell receptor (beta chain). TCRdb re-derived calls from the 5' RACE reads in MiXCR, one entry per CDR3 protein. The profile covers hundreds of thousands of distinct CDR3 sequences, with 9% to 15% appearing a single time and 14% to 15% taken by the ten largest. The data originate from a study of T cells after yellow fever vaccination. Background on the study: Fractions containing few cells were prepared with SMART-Seq v4 Ultra Low Input.

This receptor was identified in a man younger than 45 who received the YFV17D yellow fever vaccine. The sequenced sample was PBMCs, obtained on the day of the yellow fever booster vaccination.

CDR3 in amino acids: CSGRIAGAYEQYF. The CDR3 DNA sequence: TGCAGCGGGAGAATAGCGGGGGCCTACGAGCAGTACTTC. This sequence joins TRBV29-1 and TRBJ2-7; 9 bases agree with TRBD2. Unmatched junction bases numbered 6, after V lost 7 bases and J lost 2 bases. The germline gives CDR1 SQVTM, CDR2 ANQGSEA. The CDR3 loop spans 13 amino acids.